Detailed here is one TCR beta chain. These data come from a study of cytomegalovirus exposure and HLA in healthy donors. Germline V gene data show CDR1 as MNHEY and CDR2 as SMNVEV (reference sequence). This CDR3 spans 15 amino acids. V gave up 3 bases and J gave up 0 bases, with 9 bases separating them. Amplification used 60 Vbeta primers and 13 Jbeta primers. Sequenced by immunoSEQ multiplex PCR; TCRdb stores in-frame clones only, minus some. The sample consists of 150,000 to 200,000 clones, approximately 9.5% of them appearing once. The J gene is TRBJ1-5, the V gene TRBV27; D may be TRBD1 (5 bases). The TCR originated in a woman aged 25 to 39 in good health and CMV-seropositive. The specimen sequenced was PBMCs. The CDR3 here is CASSFGRDSNQPQHF. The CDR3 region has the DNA TGTGCCAGCAGTTTCGGCAGGGATAGCAATCAGCCCCAGCATTTT.